This TCR beta chain is from a study of graft-versus-host responses after intestinal transplantation. Turning to the study itself: The whole recipient group had anti-thymocyte globulin induction followed by tacrolimus and steroids for 2 to 3 years. Findings and caveats of the study: Marrow from the recipient contained GvH clones, some of which had appeared first in ileum or blood. Some patients had graft-donor T cell macrochimerism, and their allografts showed high graft-versus-host to host-versus-graft clonal ratios. With peak circulating GvH clone levels came an association with early post-transplant HvG declines.

Germline CDR1 reads MRHNA; CDR2 reads SNTAGT. The CDR3 has 19 amino acids. Trimming stripped 2 bases from V and 2 bases from J, with 24 bases between. Using immunoSEQ multiplex PCR, the repertoire was profiled, and TCRdb retains in-frame clones only, with some absent. The sample lists under 40,000 clones, 90% to 95% seen once, with about 0.78% in the top ten. On this clone: Its antigen is unknown.

The sequenced sample was PBMCs, obtained 16 days after intestinal transplant. This TCR came from a human patient who received an intestinal transplant, so some T cells may come from the graft donor. The gene calls are TRBV6-4 and TRBJ1-1; possible D gene TRBD1, 6 bases. The DNA of the CDR3 is TGTGCCAGCAGTGACCCCCGGGGCCTCAACAGGGAGCTCAACACTGAAGCTTTCTTT. This gives the protein CASSDPRGLNRELNTEAFF.